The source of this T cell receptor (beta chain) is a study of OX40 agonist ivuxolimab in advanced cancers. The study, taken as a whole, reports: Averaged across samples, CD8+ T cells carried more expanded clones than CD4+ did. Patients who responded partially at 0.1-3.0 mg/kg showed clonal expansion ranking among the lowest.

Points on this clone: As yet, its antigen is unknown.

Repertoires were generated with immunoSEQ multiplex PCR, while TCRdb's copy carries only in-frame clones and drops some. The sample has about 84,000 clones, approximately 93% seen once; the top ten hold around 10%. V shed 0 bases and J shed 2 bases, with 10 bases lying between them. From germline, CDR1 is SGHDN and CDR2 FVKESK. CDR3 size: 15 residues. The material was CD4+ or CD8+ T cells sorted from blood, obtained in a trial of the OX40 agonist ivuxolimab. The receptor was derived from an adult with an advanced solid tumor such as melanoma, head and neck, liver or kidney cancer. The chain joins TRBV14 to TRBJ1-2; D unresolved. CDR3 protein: CASSQDGSGNYGYTF. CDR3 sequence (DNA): TGTGCCAGCAGCCAAGACGGGTCGGGGAACTATGGCTACACCTTC.